This T cell receptor beta chain was documented in a study of T-cell reconstitution after alpha-beta-depleted transplantation in children. Points from the study as a whole: By about two months after transplant, alpha-beta T cells reportedly arose from several hundred graft clones that had expanded. Newly generated T cells supplied most T-cell counts and diversity one year post-transplant. Elevated TCRbeta diversity at day 60 was traced, in some patients, to surviving recipient T cells and thymic progenitors.

This clonotype was observed at least ten times. Its specificity is not known. CDR1 and CDR2 from the germline V gene are ENHRY and SYGVKD. Unmatched junction bases numbered 12, after V lost 10 bases and J lost 4 bases. The CDR3 is 16 residues long. Unique molecular identifiers were built into the TCRbeta library. A single record per CDR3 protein comes from TCRdb applying MiXCR to the PCR reads. The sample shows 550,000 to 800,000 distinct CDR3 sequences, approximately 14% of them seen only once. The sample was PBMCs, taken before TCRalphabeta/CD19-depleted stem cell transplant. The rearrangement links TRBV10-3 to TRBJ2-7, with 14 bases identical to TRBD2. This receptor was taken from a girl aged 2-15 years with congenital amegakaryocytic thrombocytopenia, due to receive a stem cell transplant. The CDR3 protein is CATDPGTSGSGYEQYF. Written as DNA, the CDR3 is TGTGCCACAGATCCGGGGACTAGCGGGAGCGGGTACGAGCAGTACTTC.